This TCR beta chain is drawn from a study of blood T cell repertoires in COVID-19. Study at large: Sites across the United States, Italy and Spain contributed samples from acute and convalescent COVID-19.

Deletions cut 6 bases from V and 1 base from J, with 15 bases between. The CDR3 loop spans 15 amino acids. Germline V CDR1 and CDR2: KGHSH, LQKENI. This table comes from immunoSEQ multiplex PCR, and its TCRdb copy is limited to in-frame clones, with some not included. This table has approximately 53,000 clones, approximately 83% appearing once. V usage is TRBV18 and J usage is TRBJ1-1; maybe TRBD1 (5 bases). Sequenced sample: peripheral blood. The receptor comes from a man in his forties with acute or convalescent COVID-19. In DNA form, the CDR3 reads TGTGCCAGCTCGGGACTCTTTACAGGGAACACTGAAGCTTTCTTT. Translated: CASSGLFTGNTEAFF.